The rows below give T cell receptor beta chains drawn from one sample of a study of blood T cell repertoires in COVID-19. Libraries were prepared by immunoSEQ multiplex PCR; TCRdb keeps only in-frame clonotypes and omits some of them. The sample includes over 450,000 clones, roughly 89% of them seen just once. The sample taken for sequencing was peripheral blood. The receptors come from a woman aged 50 to 60 with COVID-19, enrolled during active disease. The CDR3 runs from the conserved cysteine through the conserved F or W. The D gene is left open where the match is weak. Clone size, where shown, is once, few, many, or a class for clones that have expanded.

>once|TRBD1|TRBJ2-7|TRBV19
CASSTGQGGYEQYF
TGTGCCAGTAGTACCGGACAGGGAGGATACGAGCAGTACTTC
>few|.|TRBJ1-6|TRBV12-3/TRBV12-4
CASSLRRNSPLHF
TGTGCCAGCAGTTTGCGAAGAAATTCACCCCTCCACTTT
>.|.|TRBJ1-5|TRBV2
CASNRGGRNQPQHF
TGTGCCAGCAACAGAGGGGGACGCAATCAGCCCCAGCATTTT
>once|TRBD1|TRBJ1-2|TRBV29-1
CSVAYRGQLLNYGYTF
TGCAGCGTTGCCTATAGGGGACAGTTACTTAACTATGGCTACACCTTC
>.|.|TRBJ1-2|TRBV11-2
CASLDSYYGYTF
TGTGCCTCTCTGGACAGTTACTATGGCTACACCTTC
>once|.|TRBJ2-7|TRBV28
CASSLWGANYEQYF
TGTGCCAGCAGTTTATGGGGCGCAAACTACGAGCAGTACTTC
>many|.|TRBJ1-3|TRBV10-3
CAIRPGDSGNTIYF
TGTGCCATCAGACCAGGGGACTCTGGAAACACCATATATTTT
>.|TRBD1|TRBJ1-5|TRBV28
CASAGQETQPQHF
TGTGCCAGCGCCGGACAGGAGACTCAGCCCCAGCATTTT
>.|.|TRBJ1-5|TRBV28
CASSPPGPQHF
TGTGCCAGCAGTCCCCCAGGGCCCCAGCATTTT
>.|.|TRBJ2-5|TRBV4-2
CASSQVRGAKTQYF
TGTGCCAGCAGCCAAGTCCGGGGGGCGAAGACCCAGTACTTC
>.|TRBD1|TRBJ1-6|TRBV11-2
CASRSDRGNSPLHF
TGTGCCAGCAGATCTGACAGGGGGAATTCACCCCTCCACTTT
>.|.|TRBJ2-4|TRBV11-2
CASSSIGAVKNIQYF
TGTGCCAGCAGCTCCATTGGGGCGGTCAAAAACATTCAGTACTTC
>.|.|TRBJ1-2|TRBV27
CASSSASTPNYGYTF
TGTGCCAGCAGTTCCGCGTCTACTCCTAACTATGGCTACACCTTC
>.|.|TRBJ1-1|TRBV12-3/TRBV12-4
CASSLRTDTEAFF
TGTGCCAGCAGTCTGAGGACAGACACTGAAGCTTTCTTT
>.|.|TRBJ2-2|TRBV5-1
CASSSTGNTGELFF
TGCGCCAGCAGCTCCACAGGGAACACCGGGGAGCTGTTTTTT
>.|.|TRBJ1-3|TRBV6-1
CASSEGRVSGNTIYF
TGTGCCAGCAGTGAAGGGAGGGTGTCTGGAAACACCATATATTTT
>few|.|TRBJ1-5|TRBV2
CASSKEGALSGPQHF
TGTGCCAGCAGTAAAGAAGGGGCCCTCTCAGGGCCCCAGCATTTT
>.|.|TRBJ2-1|TRBV9
CASSVVSRGDEQFF
TGTGCCAGCAGCGTAGTCTCCAGGGGAGATGAGCAGTTCTTC
>.|.|TRBJ2-3|TRBV5-1
CASSLSGREDTDTQYF
TGCGCCAGCAGCTTGTCGGGCAGGGAAGACACAGATACGCAGTATTTT
>.|TRBD1|TRBJ2-7|TRBV6-5
CASSIRDSTYEQYF
TGTGCCAGCAGTATCCGGGACAGTACCTACGAGCAGTACTTC
>.|.|TRBJ1-2|TRBV20-1
CSARDPGHQHF
TGCAGTGCTAGAGACCCGGGACACCAACACTTC
>.|.|TRBJ1-4|TRBV2
CASKEGRSKEKLFF
TGTGCCAGTAAGGAGGGGCGGTCTAAGGAAAAACTGTTTTTT
>once|.|TRBJ1-2|TRBV6-5
CASRQSVGGPGYTF
TGTGCCAGCAGACAATCGGTGGGGGGGCCTGGCTACACCTTC
>.|.|TRBJ2-1|TRBV18
CASSPKTGSSSYNEQFF
TGTGCCAGCTCACCAAAGACCGGGTCTAGCTCCTACAATGAGCAGTTCTTC
>.|.|TRBJ1-5|TRBV19
CASSGTSFGPQHF
TGTGCCAGTAGTGGGACATCCTTCGGGCCCCAGCATTTT
>.|.|TRBJ2-7|TRBV6-1
CASSEGPGLGEQYF
TGTGCCAGCAGTGAGGGCCCAGGGTTGGGGGAGCAGTACTTC
>.|.|TRBJ1-1|TRBV29-1
CSVERERDTEAFF
TGCAGCGTTGAGAGGGAGAGGGACACTGAAGCTTTCTTT
>.|TRBD1|TRBJ1-2|TRBV7-2
CASSRGPDREMAGYTF
TGTGCCAGCAGCCGCGGTCCAGACAGGGAAATGGCTGGCTACACCTTC
>.|.|TRBJ1-1|TRBV3-1/TRBV3-2
CASSRTAMNTEAFF
TGTGCCAGCAGCCGGACAGCTATGAACACTGAAGCTTTCTTT
>.|.|TRBJ1-5|TRBV5-1
CASSLEGLGNQPQHF
TGCGCCAGCAGCTTGGAGGGGTTGGGCAATCAGCCCCAGCATTTT
>.|TRBD1|TRBJ2-7|TRBV27
CASSTDRGHHEQYF
TGTGCCAGCAGTACGGACAGGGGGCACCACGAGCAGTACTTC
>.|TRBD1|TRBJ1-1|TRBV11-2
CASSFGTGEYTEAFF
TGTGCCAGCAGCTTTGGGACAGGGGAGTACACTGAAGCTTTCTTT
>.|TRBD1|TRBJ1-1|TRBV7-9
CASRLDRGNTEAFF
TGTGCCAGCAGACTGGACAGGGGAAACACTGAAGCTTTCTTT
>.|.|TRBJ2-3|TRBV11-2
CASSFGGGGTDTQYF
TGTGCCAGCAGCTTCGGAGGGGGCGGCACAGATACGCAGTATTTT
>.|.|TRBJ1-2|TRBV28
CASSLGPGYGYTF
TGTGCCAGCAGTTTAGGACCGGGGTATGGCTACACCTTC
>.|.|TRBJ1-2|TRBV7-9
CASSLQGSAYGYTF
TGTGCCAGCAGCTTACAGGGGTCGGCCTATGGCTACACCTTC
>.|.|TRBJ1-2|TRBV5-1
CASSPLSSEDGYTF
TGCGCCAGCAGCCCTTTATCGAGCGAGGATGGCTACACCTTC
>.|.|TRBJ1-3|TRBV6-2/TRBV6-3
CASSPNTDSGNTIYF
TGTGCCAGCAGCCCCAACACCGACTCTGGAAACACCATATATTTT
>.|TRBD1|TRBJ1-2|TRBV20-1
CSASQGTGLYGYTF
TGCAGTGCTAGTCAAGGGACAGGTTTATATGGCTACACCTTC
>.|.|TRBJ1-1|TRBV4-1
CASSQVRGGAEAFF
TGCGCCAGCAGCCAAGTTCGGGGTGGCGCTGAAGCTTTCTTT
>.|.|TRBJ2-7|TRBV6-5
CASSLSFYEQYF
TGTGCCAGCAGCCTCTCCTTCTACGAGCAGTACTTC
>.|TRBD1|TRBJ2-5|TRBV3-1/TRBV3-2
CASSLGTGDDYSETQYF
TGTGCCAGCAGCCTCGGGACAGGGGACGATTATTCGGAGACCCAGTACTTC
>.|.|TRBJ1-1|TRBV27
CASEGMNTEAFF
TGTGCCAGCGAGGGAATGAACACTGAAGCTTTCTTT
>.|TRBD1|TRBJ2-4|TRBV3-1/TRBV3-2
CASSPQTGRLPKNIQYF
TGTGCCAGCAGCCCCCAGACAGGGCGACTGCCCAAAAACATTCAGTACTTC
>.|TRBD2|TRBJ2-3|TRBV5-6
CASSPGLRTDTQYF
TGTGCCAGCAGCCCGGGACTACGCACAGATACGCAGTATTTT
>.|.|TRBJ1-5|TRBV4-1
CASSPPNRGYSNQPQHF
TGCGCCAGCAGCCCCCCTAATCGGGGTTATAGCAATCAGCCCCAGCATTTT
>.|.|TRBJ1-2|TRBV24-1
CATSDPYSGRGYGYTF
TGTGCCACCAGTGACCCATACTCGGGCCGGGGCTATGGCTACACCTTC
>.|.|TRBJ2-7|TRBV18
CASSPADKAVYEQYF
TGTGCCAGCTCACCAGCGGACAAAGCTGTCTACGAGCAGTACTTC
>.|.|TRBJ2-7|TRBV27
CASSLGQGPGEQYF
TGTGCCAGCAGTTTGGGTCAGGGGCCCGGCGAGCAGTACTTC